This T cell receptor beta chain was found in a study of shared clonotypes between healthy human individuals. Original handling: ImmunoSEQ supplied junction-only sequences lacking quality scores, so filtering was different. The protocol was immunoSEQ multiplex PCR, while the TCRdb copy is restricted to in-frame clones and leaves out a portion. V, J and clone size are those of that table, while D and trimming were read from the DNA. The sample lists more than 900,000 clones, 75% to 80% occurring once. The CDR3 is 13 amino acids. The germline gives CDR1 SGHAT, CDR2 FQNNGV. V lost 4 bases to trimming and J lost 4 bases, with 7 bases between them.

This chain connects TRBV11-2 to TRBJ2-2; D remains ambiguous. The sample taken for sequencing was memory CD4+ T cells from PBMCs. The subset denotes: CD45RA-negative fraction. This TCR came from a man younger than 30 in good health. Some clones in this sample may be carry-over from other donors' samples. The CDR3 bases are TGTGCCAGCAGCTCGGACCCCACCGGGGAGCTGTTTTTT. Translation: CASSSDPTGELFF. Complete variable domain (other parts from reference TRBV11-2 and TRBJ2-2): EAGVAQSPRYKIIEKRQSVAFWCNPISGHATLYWYQQILGQGPKLLIQFQNNGVVDDSQLPKDRFSAERLKGVDSTLKIQPAKLEDSAVYLCASSSDPTGELFFGEGSRLTVL.